These 15 T cell receptor beta chains were all obtained from the same sample, sequenced in a study of post-analysis software for immune sequencing data. Whole-study results and caveats: Controls showed lower frequencies than patients for roughly 5 TRBV segments, and TRBV5-6, TRBV5-1 and TRBV20-1 were among these.

Their cognate antigens are unknown. Sequencing libraries made from TCR beta cDNA carried unique molecular identifiers. TCRdb re-called the PCR reads through MiXCR, storing one row per CDR3 protein. The profile shows 650,000 to 850,000 distinct CDR3 sequences, roughly 50% of them singletons. The sequenced material came from blood. The receptors derive from a girl aged 5 to 17 with multiple sclerosis.

The rearrangement uses TRBV5-1 and TRBJ2-1; a possible D gene is TRBD2 (6 bases). Per germline, CDR1 SGHRS and CDR2 YFSETQ. The V end lost 6 bases, the J end lost 1 base, and 14 bases lay between the germline ends. The CDR3 loop spans 15 amino acids. CDR3 in DNA: TGCGCCAGCATCGAGAATAGCGGTTCCTACAATGAGCAGTTCTTC. It yields the protein CASIENSGSYNEQFF. Based on the CDR3 plus reference TRBV5-1 and TRBJ2-1, the full variable domain is KAGVTQTPRYLIKTRGQQVTLSCSPISGHRSVSWYQQTPGQGLQFLFEYFSETQRNKGNFPGRFSGRQFSNSRSEMNVSTLELGDSALYLCASIENSGSYNEQFFGPGTRLTVL.

V and J are TRBV7-9 and TRBJ2-7; TRBD1 agrees at 9 bases. Unmatched junction bases numbered 13, after V lost 1 base and J lost 3 bases. The CDR3 runs to 18 residues. The germline gives CDR1 SEHNR, CDR2 FQNEAQ (reference sequence). CDR3 loop: CASSLVSANRGRNYEQYF. DNA of the CDR3: TGTGCCAGCAGCTTAGTATCGGCGAACAGGGGGCGCAACTACGAGCAGTACTTC.

The chain joins TRBV25-1 to TRBJ2-7; D unclear. The V gene lost 1 base and the J gene lost 1 base, with 5 bases spanning the gap. This CDR3 comprises 13 residues. Germline CDR1 is MGHDK and CDR2 is SYGVNS. CDR3 nucleotide sequence: TGTGCCAGCAGTGAATTCACGTCCTACGAGCAGTACTTC. Amino acid sequence: CASSEFTSYEQYF.

The chain carries TRBV27 and TRBJ2-7, with TRBD2 matching 10 bases. CDR1 and CDR2 (germline): MNHEY, SMNVEV (reference sequence). V shed 2 bases and J 3 bases; nucleotides not matched to a gene: 4. The CDR3 has 15 amino acids. CDR3 sequence: CASSLRAGGFYEQYF. Here the CDR3 DNA reads TGTGCCAGCAGTTTACGAGCGGGAGGGTTCTACGAGCAGTACTTC.

The J gene is TRBJ2-4, the V gene TRBV10-3; 10 positions match TRBD1. The DNA end lines up better with TRBJ2-7; the J call may be wrong. Germline V gene lookup returns CDR1 ENHRY and CDR2 SYGVKD. The CDR3 has 16 amino acids. The CDR3 bases are TGTGCCATCAGTGATGGAGACAGGGGGCGTCGGTACGAGCAGTACTTC. This codes for CAISDGDRGRRYEQYF.

The chain has TRBV21-1 and TRBJ2-1; the table's D call TRBD2 went unverified against the DNA. TRBV21-1 is noted as a pseudogene. The CDR3 loop spans 16 amino acids. In nucleotides, the CDR3 is TGTGCCAGCAGCTCCACAGCGGGAGGGCCATATAATGAGCAGTTCTTC. It specifies CASSSTAGGPYNEQFF.

V is TRBV20-1 and J is TRBJ2-1; perhaps TRBD2 as D (6 bases). The germline V and J ends were trimmed by 5 bases and 12 bases, with 14 bases remaining between them. This CDR3 region has 11 residues. The germline V gene has CDR1 DFQATT and CDR2 SNEGSKA (reference sequence). CDR3 in DNA: TGCAGTGCTCAAGGACTACAGGTGCAGTTCTTC. Protein sequence: CSAQGLQVQFF.

The CDR3 protein is CATSGRGGSDDEQFF. CDR3 sequence (DNA): TGTGCCACCAGCGGTCGCGGCGGGAGCGACGATGAGCAGTTCTTC. V is TRBV15 and J is TRBJ2-1; 7 nucleotides agree with TRBD2. J lost 8 bases, V lost 5 bases, and 12 bases had no gene match. Germline-derived CDR1 and CDR2 are LNHNV and YYDKDF (reference sequence). CDR3 size: 15 residues. The full variable domain, its missing parts supplied by reference TRBV15 and TRBJ2-1, is DAMVIQNPRYQVTQFGKPVTLSCSQTLNHNVMYWYQQKSSQAPKLLFHYYDKDFNNEADTPDNFQSRRPNTSFCFLDIRSPGLGDTAMYLCATSGRGGSDDEQFFGPGTRLTVL.

The chain couples TRBV7-9 to TRBJ2-7; a weak D match, TRBD2 (5 bases). This CDR3 comprises 14 residues. V lost 2 bases and J lost 5, with 13 bases in between. The germline gives CDR1 SEHNR, CDR2 FQNEAQ (reference sequence). In nucleotides, the CDR3 is TGTGCCAGCAGCTTAATAGCGTCCTGGGACGAGCAGTACTTC. Residues: CASSLIASWDEQYF.

The rearrangement uses TRBV10-3 and TRBJ2-7; possibly TRBD1 or TRBD2 for D (6 bases each). V was shortened by 4 bases and J by 7 bases, with 17 bases between the two germline ends. CDR3 length: 14 residues. Germline assignment: CDR1 ENHRY and CDR2 SYGVKD. As DNA, the CDR3 is TGTGCCATCAGTGGAGGGGGGACCCTCGGAGAGCAGTACTTC. Its protein is CAISGGGTLGEQYF.

The chain joins TRBV5-1 to TRBJ2-7, with D perhaps TRBD2 (6 bases). CDR3 length equals 14 residues. Looked up from germline, CDR1 is SGHRS and CDR2 is YFSETQ. Trimming removed 6 bases at V and 1 base at J, with 14 bases between. The chain's CDR3 is CASTGGGESYEQYF. CDR3 bases: TGCGCCAGCACTGGAGGAGGGGAGTCCTACGAGCAGTACTTC.

This clonotype was detected only a few times. The chain recombines TRBV6-2 or TRBV6-3 with TRBJ2-7; 9 bases line up with TRBD1. After removal of 6 bases from V and 3 bases from J, the junction contained 9 bases not matched to a gene. The CDR3 length is 15 residues. The germline gives CDR1 MNHEY, CDR2 SVGEGT. The CDR3 protein is CASSRKTGGFYEQYF. DNA of the CDR3: TGTGCCAGCAGCCGCAAGACAGGGGGGTTCTACGAGCAGTACTTC.

Concerning this clonotype itself: Germline and junction disagree at one end, which may indicate a read error. The rearrangement joins TRBV12-3 or TRBV12-4 to TRBJ2-1; D is undetermined. There are 14 residues in the CDR3. The CDR3 spells CAVLQNVLYNGQFF. The CDR3 nucleotides read TGTGCCGTTCTCCAAAACGTACTCTACAATGGGCAGTTCTTC.

The chain carries TRBV20-1 and TRBJ1-1, with D perhaps matching TRBD1 (5 bases). The V gene lost 5 bases and the J gene lost 4 bases, with 11 bases spanning the gap. From germline, CDR1 is DFQATT and CDR2 SNEGSKA (reference sequence). The CDR3 consists of 12 residues. This chain's CDR3 is CSAGTAGTEAFF. CDR3 bases: TGCAGTGCTGGGACCGCGGGCACTGAAGCTTTCTTT.

The chain couples TRBV5-8 to TRBJ1-2; D is undetermined. CDR1 is SGHTS and CDR2 is YDEGEE in the germline V gene. The CDR3 consists of 15 residues. The V end was cut by 2 bases, the J end by 3 bases, with 14 bases between. The CDR3 DNA sequence: TGTGCCAGCAGCTTCTCCGCGGCCCCCCACTATGGCTACACCTTC. This encodes CASSFSAAPHYGYTF.